This T cell receptor (beta chain) was sequenced in a study of blood T cell repertoires in COVID-19. About the research overall: Some COVID-19 samples were acute and others convalescent; all came from the United States, Italy and Spain. PBMCs, B-cell-depleted T cells, or T cells provided the cDNA or gDNA that made up the material.

Germline CDR1 is SGHAT and CDR2 is FQDESV (reference sequence). This CDR3 is built from 13 residues. V lost 2 bases, J lost 6 bases, and 10 bases lay in between. Authors' processing steps: Cell counts per sample came from amplifying reference gene primers. Assay used: immunoSEQ multiplex PCR; TCRdb lists only in-frame clones, some missing. The DNA was the basis for D and trimming; V, J and clone size are from that table. In the table there are some 300,000 clones, nearly 90% of which are singletons. Enrolment of Seattle patients took place during active infection, and they were followed longitudinally.

The sample was peripheral blood. This clonotype was obtained from a woman between 35 and 50 years old with COVID-19, enrolled during active disease. The chain is built from TRBV11-1 and TRBJ1-1, with no clear D. This CDR3 is CASSLNSIAEAFF. The CDR3 DNA follows: TGTGCCAGCAGCTTAAACAGCATCGCTGAAGCTTTCTTT.